Listed below are T cell receptor beta chains from one sample, sequenced in a study of identical twins. MiXCR was run by TCRdb on the 5' RACE reads, yielding one entry per CDR3 protein. The sample yields roughly 540,000 distinct CDR3 sequences, less than 25% seen once. These records were also assigned to another study, of T cells expressing NK-cell markers.

The sample comprised CD4+ T cells sorted from blood. The receptors here all came from a woman between 18 and 30 years old in good health. Both conserved end residues are trimmed from each CDR3. D genes are given only for firm matches.

v_call	d_call	j_call	cdr3_aa
TRBV11-2	NA	TRBJ2-1	ASATRDHRGNEQF
TRBV5-1	NA	TRBJ1-1	ASREGTMNTEAF
TRBV12-3/TRBV12-4	NA	TRBJ2-7	ASNRGQVNEQY
TRBV5-1	TRBD2	TRBJ2-1	ASSLVRLASEQF
TRBV20-1	TRBD1	TRBJ2-7	SAPDRDNNEQY
TRBV5-1	TRBD2	TRBJ2-5	ASSFLAEETQY
TRBV7-2	NA	TRBJ2-5	ASSLKGIQETQY
TRBV20-1	NA	TRBJ2-5	SARVPTTQETQY
TRBV7-9	NA	TRBJ2-7	ASTLDGYEQY
TRBV18	TRBD2	TRBJ2-1	ASSPLAGDPYNEQF
TRBV12-3/TRBV12-4	TRBD2	TRBJ2-1	ASSDLAVNEQF
TRBV20-1	NA	TRBJ1-6	SWGARYNSPLH
TRBV9	TRBD1	TRBJ2-3	ASSVAAGTGGTDTQY
TRBV20-1	TRBD1	TRBJ2-7	SVGDRGGEQY
TRBV20-1	NA	TRBJ1-1	SARDRTGIYTEAF
TRBV20-1	NA	TRBJ2-7	SATRVRGAYEQY
TRBV5-1	TRBD2	TRBJ2-3	ASTSGNPTDTQY
TRBV5-1	NA	TRBJ2-1	ASQLEVGGYNEQF
TRBV5-5	NA	TRBJ2-3	ASSLGDSGLGDTQY
TRBV3-1	NA	TRBJ2-2	ASCQEISIAGELF
TRBV12-3/TRBV12-4	NA	TRBJ2-5	ASSSAGWDETQY
TRBV29-1	TRBD2	TRBJ2-5	SVVDTSGPTGETQY
TRBV29-1	NA	TRBJ2-1	SSEGLSSNEQF
TRBV12-3/TRBV12-4	NA	TRBJ2-7	ASNVGSSGEQY
TRBV6-5	NA	TRBJ2-7	ASSYSLNYEQY
TRBV7-9	NA	TRBJ2-1	ASSLKLGAFNEQF
TRBV5-5	TRBD2	TRBJ2-1	ASSGGLAGGNAYNEQF
TRBV29-1	TRBD1	TRBJ2-7	SGVFGRGPLFPDEQY
TRBV7-9	TRBD2	TRBJ2-1	ASSVVSGLATYNEQF
TRBV19	TRBD2	TRBJ2-1	ASRPGTSGSYNEQF
TRBV7-9	NA	TRBJ1-5	ASSPTSASGNQPQH
TRBV6-6	NA	TRBJ2-7	ASRTQYEQY
TRBV29-1	NA	TRBJ1-1	SVEWANTEAF
TRBV7-9	NA	TRBJ1-2	ASSLAVLNYGYT
TRBV12-3/TRBV12-4	TRBD1	TRBJ2-7	ASSYRGSYEQY
TRBV6-1	NA	TRBJ2-3	ASRPPGANTQY
TRBV5-1	NA	TRBJ2-3	ASRKSGTFLTDTQY
TRBV12-3/TRBV12-4	NA	TRBJ2-7	ASSHVHEQY
TRBV20-1	TRBD2	TRBJ2-3	SASRTSGSSDTQY
TRBV19	TRBD2	TRBJ2-1	ASSTARLAGGHGEQF